Shown below are 16 T cell receptor beta chains from a single sample sequenced in a study of regulatory T cells in long-lasting Graves disease. Arm-PCR of CDR3 regions with iRepertoire HTBI primers generated TCR beta libraries. TCRdb reprocessed the multiplex PCR reads via MiXCR and lists one record per CDR3 protein. Of about 660,000 distinct CDR3 sequences in the sample, about 30% were seen once. Time point indicated: persistent/refractory GD, antithyroid drugs over 5 years with positive TRAb. Construction of the TCR library relied on RNA isolated from PBMCs. The sequencing here drew on peripheral blood mononuclear cells (PBMCs), taken when the disease was refractory, from a patient treated with antithyroid drugs. These TCRs come from a female donor with Graves disease.

The J gene is TRBJ1-2, the V gene TRBV10-2; 8 nucleotides line up with TRBD1. The CDR3 length is 15 residues. V shed 0 bases and J 6 bases; nucleotides not matched to a gene: 6. Germline V gene data show CDR1 as WSHSY and CDR2 as SAAADI. The CDR3 bases are TGCGCCAGCAGTGAGTCCAGGGGGCAATCCGATGGCTACACCTTC. The encoded protein is CASSESRGQSDGYTF.

The chain couples TRBV30 to TRBJ1-2; D may be TRBD1 (5 bases). Trimming took off 4 bases at V and 0 bases at J, with 12 bases between the two ends. The V gene's germline CDR1 is GTSNPN and CDR2 SVGIG (reference sequence). This CDR3 has 14 residues. CDR3 DNA: TGTGCCTGGACGACGGGACTAACTAACTATGGCTACACCTTC. Amino acid sequence: CAWTTGLTNYGYTF.

The V and J genes are TRBV6-1 and TRBJ1-2, with 9 positions matching TRBD1. Per the germline V gene, CDR1 is MNHNS and CDR2 is SASEGT. The CDR3 consists of 14 residues. Trimming cost V 7 bases and J 3 bases; bases outside gene matches: 6. Here the CDR3 reads CASILQGADYGYTF. As DNA, the CDR3 is TGTGCCAGCATTTTACAGGGGGCGGACTATGGCTACACCTTC.

The chain employs TRBV28 and TRBJ2-5; no reliable D call. Trimming took off 7 bases at V and 9 bases at J, with 33 bases between the two ends. The CDR3 is made up of 18 amino acids. CDR1 and CDR2 (germline): MDHEN, SYDVKM. CDR3 loop: CASKLRTRRTGPDLSQYF. The CDR3 coding sequence is TGTGCCAGCAAGCTTAGGACCAGACGGACGGGCCCAGATTTGTCCCAGTACTTC.

This clonotype has at least ten counts. The gene calls are TRBV19 and TRBJ1-1; D ambiguous. Germline lookup yields CDR1 LNHDA and CDR2 SQIVND (reference sequence). V shed 3 bases and J shed 3 bases, with 8 bases lying between them. The CDR3 consists of 13 residues. The CDR3 nucleotides are TGTGCCAGTAGTATGGGTCCGGACACTGAAGCTTTCTTT. Protein: CASSMGPDTEAFF.

This clonotype appeared many times. The genes are TRBV11-2 and TRBJ2-5; 13 bases map to TRBD2. V trimming: 5 bases; J trimming: 1 base; junction bases outside the gene matches: 4. The CDR3 has 16 residues. Per the germline V gene, CDR1 is SGHAT and CDR2 is FQNNGV. As DNA, the CDR3 is TGTGCCAGCAGCCTCGGACTAGCGGGAGCCCAAGAGACCCAGTACTTC. It specifies CASSLGLAGAQETQYF.

This clonotype was counted only a few times. This sequence joins TRBV7-9 and TRBJ1-1; D remains ambiguous. Per the germline V gene, CDR1 is SEHNR and CDR2 is FQNEAQ (reference sequence). The CDR3 is 13 residues long. V lost 3 bases to trimming and J lost 1 base, with 6 bases between them. The CDR3 loop is CASSFIPNTEAFF. CDR3 bases: TGTGCCAGCAGCTTTATTCCGAACACTGAAGCTTTCTTT. Variable domain in full (rest from reference TRBV7-9 and TRBJ1-1): DTGVSQNPRHKITKRGQNVTFRCDPISEHNRLYWYRQTLGQGPEFLTYFQNEAQLEKSRLLSDRFSAERPKGSFSTLEIQRTEQGDSAMYLCASSFIPNTEAFFGQGTRLTVV.

This clonotype was seen a handful of times. The chain uses TRBV5-1 and TRBJ1-1, with a tentative D call TRBD1 (5 bases). This CDR3 comprises 13 residues. V lost 4 bases, J lost 4 bases, and 11 bases lay in between. The germline CDR1 and CDR2 sequences are SGHRS and YFSETQ. In nucleotides, the CDR3 is TGCGCCAGCAGCAGCGAAGGGACCACTGAAGCTTTCTTT. Its translation: CASSSEGTTEAFF.

This clonotype was seen only a few times. The chain couples TRBV20-1 to TRBJ1-5; D is ambiguous. CDR3 size: 13 residues. The V gene lost 3 bases and the J gene lost 4 bases, with 10 bases spanning the gap. Per the germline V gene, CDR1 is DFQATT and CDR2 is SNEGSKA (reference sequence). Written as DNA, the CDR3 is TGCAGTGCTAGTTCACAGAGTAATCAGCCCCAGCATTTT. Protein: CSASSQSNQPQHF.

The chain links TRBV7-2 to TRBJ1-6; D call uncertain. This CDR3 spans 16 amino acids. Trimming removed 1 base from V and 6 bases from J, with 13 bases in between. The V gene's germline CDR1 is SGHTA and CDR2 FQGNSA. The DNA of the CDR3 is TGTGCCAGCAGCTTAGATTTGGAACGGATTAATTCACCCCTCCACTTT. As protein: CASSLDLERINSPLHF.

This clonotype was seen many times. The chain uses TRBV12-3 or TRBV12-4 and TRBJ2-5; D uncertain. The CDR3 covers 12 residues. Trimming took off 8 bases at V and 2 bases at J, with 9 bases between the two ends. Written as DNA, the CDR3 is TGTGCCAGCGGAACACCTCAAGAGACCCAGTACTTC. Amino acids: CASGTPQETQYF.

The chain combines TRBV29-1 with TRBJ1-2; D is undetermined. This CDR3 region has 10 residues. V was cut by 7 bases and J by 4 bases, with 7 bases left in between. CDR1 is SQVTM and CDR2 is ANQGSEA in the germline V gene. The CDR3 region is CSGPSYGYTF. The DNA of the CDR3 is TGCAGCGGGCCCAGCTATGGCTACACCTTC.

In its sample, this clonotype was seen a few times. The chain couples TRBV28 to TRBJ1-1; 10 bases fit TRBD1. Trimming removed 5 bases from V and 10 bases from J; junction bases left unmatched: 13. The germline CDR1 and CDR2 sequences are MDHEN and SYDVKM. CDR3 length: 15 residues. The CDR3 DNA follows: TGTGCCAGCAGTGACCGGGACAGGGGTCCCTTTGGAGCTTTCTTT. Translating gives CASSDRDRGPFGAFF.

The chain has TRBV11-2 and TRBJ2-3; 8 positions match TRBD2. The germline V gene encodes CDR1 SGHAT and CDR2 FQNNGV. Trimming removed 3 bases from V and 5 bases from J; junction bases left unmatched: 13. This CDR3 is built from 17 residues. The CDR3 spells CASSFNLAGGSGDTQYF. The CDR3, as DNA: TGTGCCAGCAGCTTCAATCTCGCGGGAGGTTCAGGAGATACGCAGTATTTT.

The chain is built from TRBV12-3 or TRBV12-4 and TRBJ2-1; perhaps TRBD1 as D (6 bases). This CDR3 contains 16 residues. Between the trimmed V and J ends, which lost 6 bases and 5 bases, there was a span of 20 bases. CDR3 nucleotide sequence: TGTGCCAGCAGGCGTTACGGACAGAAACTCGACAATGAGCAGTTCTTC. Its translation: CASRRYGQKLDNEQFF.

This clonotype occurred many times. The chain couples TRBV2 to TRBJ1-4; 11 positions match TRBD1. The CDR3 spans 15 residues. J was trimmed by 7 bases and V by 3 bases; bases with no gene match: 4. Germline CDR1 and CDR2: SNHLY and FYNNEI. CDR3 in amino acids: CASSEDRGRLEKLFF. The DNA for the CDR3 is TGTGCCAGCAGTGAGGACAGGGGGCGTCTTGAAAAACTGTTTTTT.